These T cell receptor beta chains were read from a single sample in a study of T cell repertoires in cytomegalovirus infection. TCRdb fed the reads into MiXCR, producing one record per CDR3 protein. The repertoire consists of 650,000 to 850,000 distinct CDR3 sequences, with 25% to 30% occurring once and the leading ten covering 13%. Antigens of these TCRs are unknown. The sequencing used cultured CD8+ T cells from PBMCs, collected from culture after CMV antigen stimulation. The origin of the receptors is a human donor in good health (CMV status not recorded). Some clones in this sample may be carry-over from other donors' samples. Both conserved end residues are trimmed from each CDR3. Each record gives: J gene, V gene, D gene, CDR3 protein. A D gene is named only where the DNA matches it firmly.

TRBJ2-2	TRBV9	-	ASRGRGETNTGELF
TRBJ2-7	TRBV20-1	TRBD1	SAPTGNEVGSYEQY
TRBJ1-2	TRBV7-2	TRBD1	ASRGTGEYEAYGYT
TRBJ2-3	TRBV6-4	TRBD2	ASSQVGFGGGQEDTQY
TRBJ1-5	TRBV6-2/TRBV6-3	-	ASRQGTGNQPQH
TRBJ2-1	TRBV7-8	TRBD1	ATRRDRGWDEQF
TRBJ1-4	TRBV4-3	-	ASSHPGPDEKLF
TRBJ2-1	TRBV7-2	-	ASSHLSYNEQF
TRBJ2-2	TRBV6-4	-	ASQAKVNTGELF
TRBJ2-5	TRBV6-2/TRBV6-3	TRBD1	ASSPYRDRKETQY
TRBJ1-2	TRBV6-6	-	ASREQSGEGYT
TRBJ2-7	TRBV6-5	-	ASSLNFRDEQY
TRBJ1-1	TRBV5-4	-	ASTKDINTEAF
TRBJ2-5	TRBV7-2	TRBD1	ASSPQGMYRETQY
TRBJ2-1	TRBV6-2/TRBV6-3	-	ASSYRGPYNEQF
TRBJ2-7	TRBV6-6	-	ASRSGDNYEQY
TRBJ1-1	TRBV29-1	-	SVYLILGPGTEAF
TRBJ2-1	TRBV6-5	-	ASSPTIINLGRTYNEQF
TRBJ2-5	TRBV10-3	-	AISPVGLGAETQY
TRBJ2-5	TRBV5-1	TRBD2	ASSLAFIGTSEETQY
TRBJ2-7	TRBV6-6	-	ASKPDSATYEQY
TRBJ1-4	TRBV10-3	-	AISELASEKLF
TRBJ2-1	TRBV20-1	-	SARNFEGGPDSYNEQF
TRBJ2-1	TRBV6-2/TRBV6-3	-	ASSSDRTFPNEQF
TRBJ2-1	TRBV12-3/TRBV12-4	TRBD2	ASSPERGGLNEQF
TRBJ1-1	TRBV6-1	-	ATTVNTEAF
TRBJ1-4	TRBV27	-	ASSYDSELEKLF
TRBJ1-4	TRBV27	-	ASTSRRGANEKLF
TRBJ2-5	TRBV5-4	-	ASSLAGFETQY
TRBJ2-1	TRBV7-9	-	ASSLRPPGRGQGNEQF
TRBJ2-1	TRBV9	TRBD2	ASSPPSFGLAGDDSYNEQF